The rows below give T cell receptor beta chains drawn from one sample of a study of cytotoxic CD8 clonotypes in ibrutinib-treated CLL. This table comes from immunoSEQ multiplex PCR, and its TCRdb copy is limited to in-frame clones, with some not included. The data show around 70,000 clones, around 82% seen once. Material: PBMCs, obtained at disease progression, from a patient treated with ibrutinib. The receptors were sampled from a human donor with chronic lymphocytic leukemia. Each CDR3 is given with its conserved first and last residue. Each record gives: clone size, D gene, J gene, V gene, CDR3 DNA, CDR3 protein. A D gene is named only where the DNA matches it firmly. Clone size, where shown, is once, few, many, or a class for clones that have expanded.

.,.,TRBJ2-2,TRBV5-1,TGCGCCAGCAGTCCGGGACAATACACCGGGGAGCTGTTTTTT,CASSPGQYTGELFF
.,.,TRBJ2-7,TRBV7-3,TGTGCCAGCAGTCCCGGGACTCCCCCCCACGGGCAGTACTTC,CASSPGTPPHGQYF
.,.,TRBJ2-3,TRBV4-1,TGCGCCAGCAGCCAAGATATGCGCCTCGCCCGAGATACGCAGTATTTT,CASSQDMRLARDTQYF
.,.,TRBJ1-2,TRBV28,TGTGCCAGCAGTTTCCGCACAGCGATAAGAGTCATAAGAAACTATGGCTACACCTTC,CASSFRTAIRVIRNYGYTF
.,.,TRBJ1-1,TRBV29-1,TGCAGCGTTGAACGTGCGGGGTTCACTGAAGCTTTCTTT,CSVERAGFTEAFF
many,TRBD1,TRBJ1-5,TRBV28,TGTGCCAGCAGTTTCCCGGCGACAGGGTGGGGCTTGGGCAATCAGCCCCAGCATTTT,CASSFPATGWGLGNQPQHF
.,.,TRBJ2-3,TRBV19,TGTGCCAGTAGCAAATGGGGCCGGGGATACAGCACAGATACGCAGTATTTT,CASSKWGRGYSTDTQYF
.,.,TRBJ2-5,TRBV7-3,TGTGCCAGCAGCTTAAGCCAAGCGGCGGAGACCCAGTACTTC,CASSLSQAAETQYF
.,TRBD1,TRBJ1-5,TRBV7-2,TGTGCCAGCAGCATGGACAGGGCTCAGCCCCAGCATTTT,CASSMDRAQPQHF
.,TRBD2,TRBJ2-7,TRBV18,TGTGCCAGCTCACCAAAAAGGGGCCCCAATTGGGGACTAGCTTTCTACGAGCAGTACTTC,CASSPKRGPNWGLAFYEQYF
.,.,TRBJ1-1,TRBV9,TGTGCCAGCAGCCCTCCGGACGAGGGGACTGAAGCTTTCTTT,CASSPPDEGTEAFF
once,TRBD1,TRBJ1-2,TRBV19,TGTGCCAGTAGGCCGGACAGGGGATCGTATGGCTACACCTTC,CASRPDRGSYGYTF
.,TRBD1,TRBJ1-1,TRBV2,TGTGCCAGCAGTCTACAGGGGGCTTTTAACACTGAAGCTTTCTTT,CASSLQGAFNTEAFF
.,.,TRBJ2-3,TRBV5-6,TGTGCCAGCAGCTTGGTTGGCCTGAGGACGCAGTATTTT,CASSLVGLRTQYF
.,TRBD2,TRBJ2-2,TRBV10-3,TGTGCCATCAGTGGGAGCGGGGGGGGCACCGGGGAGCTGTTTTTT,CAISGSGGGTGELFF
.,.,TRBJ2-2,TRBV19,TGTGCCAGTAGTATAGAAGGGGTTGATACCGGGGAGCTGTTTTTT,CASSIEGVDTGELFF
.,.,TRBJ2-4,TRBV10-1,TGCGCCAGCAGTGGATCCCGGCAAAACATTCAGTACTTC,CASSGSRQNIQYF
.,.,TRBJ2-7,TRBV27,TGTGCCAGCAGTTTGTACGATACCTACGAGCAGTACTTC,CASSLYDTYEQYF
once,.,TRBJ1-1,TRBV6-4,TGTGCCAGCAGTGACTCTGGGGGGATTACTGAAGCTTTCTTT,CASSDSGGITEAFF
.,TRBD1,TRBJ1-1,TRBV11-2,TGTGCCAGCAGGAGAACAGGGGACACTGAAGCTTTCTTT,CASRRTGDTEAFF
.,.,TRBJ2-2,TRBV27,TGTGCCAGCAGTTTATCAGGGGCCGGGGAGCTGTTTTTT,CASSLSGAGELFF
few,TRBD1,TRBJ1-6,TRBV15,TGTGCCACCAGTATTAGACAGGGGGCGATGAGCTCCTATAATTCACCCCTCCACTTT,CATSIRQGAMSSYNSPLHF
.,.,TRBJ2-5,TRBV5-4,TGTGCCAGCAGCTTACAAGCCGGGACTCCCCAGGTAGAGACCCAGTACTTC,CASSLQAGTPQVETQYF
.,TRBD1,TRBJ2-5,TRBV30,TGTGCCTGGAGTGCCGGACAGGGACGGCAAGAGACCCAGTACTTC,CAWSAGQGRQETQYF
.,.,TRBJ2-7,TRBV29-1,TGCAGCGGCAGGGACCCCGGCCCGTTCTACGAGCAGTACTTC,CSGRDPGPFYEQYF
.,.,TRBJ1-4,TRBV5-1,TGCGCCAGCAGCTCCTGGGGGTCCCAATGGGTAGATGAAAAACTGTTTTTT,CASSSWGSQWVDEKLFF
.,TRBD2,TRBJ2-1,TRBV7-3,TGTGCCAGCAGCTTGGGACTACTCACCTACAATGAGCAGTTCTTC,CASSLGLLTYNEQFF
few,.,TRBJ1-5,TRBV2,TGTGCCAGCAGTGAAGGGACGGATAGCAATCAGCCCCAGCATTTT,CASSEGTDSNQPQHF
.,TRBD1,TRBJ1-1,TRBV6-5,TGTGCCAGTAGAGACAGGGGACCGGGTGAAGCTTTCTTT,CASRDRGPGEAFF
.,.,TRBJ1-4,TRBV30,TGTGCCTGGAGTGTACTCAGGGGCCTATTTAATGAAAAACTGTTTTTT,CAWSVLRGLFNEKLFF
.,.,TRBJ1-1,TRBV28,TGTGCCAGCAGGGAGGGACCGTTGAACACTGAAGCTTTCTTT,CASREGPLNTEAFF
few,TRBD2,TRBJ2-7,TRBV6-1,TGTGCCAGCAGTGAACTAGCGGGCTTTCTCTACGAGCAGTACTTC,CASSELAGFLYEQYF
.,TRBD2,TRBJ2-3,TRBV6-5,TGTGCCAGCAGTTTAGCCGGGACTAGGGGCGTTGCGCAGTATTTT,CASSLAGTRGVAQYF
.,.,TRBJ1-3,TRBV6-6,TGTGCCAGCAGTTCCAGTGCTCCCTCTGGAAACACCATATATTTT,CASSSSAPSGNTIYF
.,TRBD1,TRBJ1-2,TRBV18,TGTGCCAGCTCAGAAACAGGGGGTGCTGGCTACACCTTC,CASSETGGAGYTF
.,.,TRBJ1-1,TRBV29-1,TGCAGCGTCCAGGACGGGGCCCGCACTGAAGCTTTCTTT,CSVQDGARTEAFF
.,.,TRBJ1-1,TRBV27,TGTGCCAGCAGTTTACAAGGGTACGGCGCTGAAGCTTTCTTT,CASSLQGYGAEAFF
.,.,TRBJ1-1,TRBV6-5,TGTGCCAGCAGTTACTACGCGGTAGGGGATAACACTGAAGCTTTCTTT,CASSYYAVGDNTEAFF
.,.,TRBJ2-7,TRBV5-1,TGCGCCAGCAGTCGGGACGGCCTCTCCTACGAGCAGTACTTC,CASSRDGLSYEQYF
.,.,TRBJ1-2,TRBV11-2,TGTGCCAGCAGCTTAGATCTCCACAGCTCTATGGGCTACACCTTC,CASSLDLHSSMGYTF
.,.,TRBJ1-1,TRBV9,TGTGCCAGCAGCGTAGCCCGGGGGAGTGAAGCTTTCTTT,CASSVARGSEAFF
.,TRBD2,TRBJ2-2,TRBV5-1,TGCGCCAGCAGCTTGGTGGCGGTAGCGGGAGGGCGCACCGGGGAGCTGTTTTTT,CASSLVAVAGGRTGELFF
.,.,TRBJ2-3,TRBV5-1,TGCGCCAGCAGGCGGGGCTCTAGCACAGATACGCAGTATTTT,CASRRGSSTDTQYF
.,.,TRBJ2-7,TRBV10-3,TGTGCCATCAGCACGTCCGGGACTGTATCTTACGAGCAGTACTTC,CAISTSGTVSYEQYF
.,TRBD2,TRBJ2-1,TRBV5-4,TGTGCCAGCAGCTTGGAGCTAGCGGGGGGGCCCTCCTACAATGAGCAGTTCTTC,CASSLELAGGPSYNEQFF
.,TRBD1,TRBJ1-5,TRBV4-1,TGCGCCAGCAGCCACCAGAGGGACAGATATTCTTCTGCCAATCAGCCCCAGCATTTT,CASSHQRDRYSSANQPQHF
few,.,TRBJ1-4,TRBV21-1,TGTGCCAGCAGGGTCGGACAGAGGAATCATGCAACTAATGAAAAACTGTTTTTT,CASRVGQRNHATNEKLFF
.,.,TRBJ1-1,TRBV7-6,TGTGCCAGCAGCTCCCTAGGGGGGGCGGACACTGAAGCTTTCTTT,CASSSLGGADTEAFF
.,.,TRBJ2-1,TRBV5-1,TGCGCCAGCAGCCCCCGAACGGGGACCTACAATGAGCAGTTCTTC,CASSPRTGTYNEQFF
.,.,TRBJ1-6,TRBV23-1,TGCGCCAGCAGAATTGGGCCACCCAATTCACCCCTCCACTTT,CASRIGPPNSPLHF
.,.,TRBJ1-1,TRBV7-9,TGTGCCAGCAGCTTAGGGAACAGGGTGTCTTTCTTT,CASSLGNRVSFF
.,.,TRBJ2-3,TRBV12-5,TGTGCTAGTGGTTTGGGCCAGGGTGACACAGATACGCAGTATTTT,CASGLGQGDTDTQYF
.,.,TRBJ1-1,TRBV19,TGTGCCAGTAGTATGAATGGCGGGGTCACTGAAGCTTTCTTT,CASSMNGGVTEAFF
.,TRBD2,TRBJ2-7,TRBV11-1,TGTGCCAGCAGCTTGGCTAGCGGGGGCGCCTACGAGCAGTACTTC,CASSLASGGAYEQYF
.,.,TRBJ2-2,TRBV9,TGTGCCAGCAGCGTCGAGAGTACAGGGAACACCGGGGAGCTGTTTTTT,CASSVESTGNTGELFF
.,TRBD1,TRBJ2-3,TRBV5-1,TGCGCCAGCATCCAACCCGGGACAGGCACAGATACGCAGTATTTT,CASIQPGTGTDTQYF
.,.,TRBJ2-4,TRBV7-6,TGTGCCAGCAGCCTACAGGGTTTCGGGGCCAAAAACATTCAGTACTTC,CASSLQGFGAKNIQYF
once,.,TRBJ2-2,TRBV5-1,TGCGCCAGCAGCTTGGCCGCACCGACCGGGGAGCTGTTTTTT,CASSLAAPTGELFF
.,TRBD1,TRBJ1-2,TRBV7-9,TGTGCCAGCAGCTTTGAGACAGGGGGGCGTCTTGGCTACACCTTC,CASSFETGGRLGYTF